This is a list of T cell receptor beta chains from one sample in a study of blood T cell repertoires in COVID-19. Profiling relied on immunoSEQ multiplex PCR, and the TCRdb table lists in-frame clones only, not all of them. This sample has under 150,000 clones, with approximately 80% found just once. Sequencing was done on a sample of PBMCs or T cells enriched from blood (not recorded which). Receptors were obtained from a man aged 45 to 65 in a cohort exposed to, infected with or recovered from COVID-19 (not recorded which). CDR3s include the opening cysteine and the closing phenylalanine or tryptophan. Each record gives: CDR3 DNA, CDR3 protein, J gene, clone size, V gene, D gene. D genes are given only for firm matches. Clone size is stated in some rows and not others, as once, few, many or a class when expanded.

TGTGCCTGGAGGGGCAGCTACGAGCAGTACTTC CAWRGSYEQYF TRBJ2-7 NA TRBV30 NA
TGTGCCAGCAGTGAACCAGGGTATGGCTACACCTTC CASSEPGYGYTF TRBJ1-2 NA TRBV6-1 NA
TGTGCCAGCAGCCAAGCGGGAGGCGGGGCGCACACAGATACGCAGTATTTT CASSQAGGGAHTDTQYF TRBJ2-3 NA TRBV3-1/TRBV3-2 TRBD2
TGCGCCAGCAGCTTTCAGGGAAGGATGAACACTGAAGCTTTCTTT CASSFQGRMNTEAFF TRBJ1-1 few TRBV5-1 NA
TGTGCCTGGAGTGGGGCGGGGGGGCAAGAGACCCAGTACTTC CAWSGAGGQETQYF TRBJ2-5 NA TRBV30 TRBD2
TGTGCCAGCAGCGTATACGGGGTCGCAGATACGCAGTATTTT CASSVYGVADTQYF TRBJ2-3 few TRBV9 NA
TGTGCCTGGAGTGGGACCCGGACAGGGTGGAACACCGGGGAGCTGTTTTTT CAWSGTRTGWNTGELFF TRBJ2-2 many TRBV30 TRBD1
TGTGCCAGCAGCTTAGTTGGGCAGGGGCCCGGGGAGCTGTTTTTT CASSLVGQGPGELFF TRBJ2-2 NA TRBV7-6 NA
TGTGCCAGCAGCTTGGCACAGGTCGGCACTGAAGCTTTCTTT CASSLAQVGTEAFF TRBJ1-1 NA TRBV5-5 NA
TGTGCCAGCAGCAAAGATGCGGAGCGGGAGCAGTACTTC CASSKDAEREQYF TRBJ2-7 once TRBV21-1 NA
TGCGCCAGCAGCTTGCGCGGGACAGAAAACTATGGCTACACCTTC CASSLRGTENYGYTF TRBJ1-2 NA TRBV5-1 TRBD1
TGTGCCACCAGTGATACGACAGGGGCCGGGGAGCTGTTTTTT CATSDTTGAGELFF TRBJ2-2 NA TRBV24-1 TRBD1
TGTGCCAGCAGGTCGGACAGCCTGCACTCACCCCTCCACTTT CASRSDSLHSPLHF TRBJ1-6 NA TRBV7-9 NA
TGTGCCAGCAGCTTGCCGGCGGCGGGGGCAGGGGGCCTTCATTCACCCCTCCACTTT CASSLPAAGAGGLHSPLHF TRBJ1-6 once TRBV5-5 TRBD1
TGTGCCAGCAGCCCCGGGGACAATCAGCCCCAGCATTTT CASSPGDNQPQHF TRBJ1-5 NA TRBV9 NA